This T cell receptor beta chain came from a study of T cell clones after liver transplantation. Sequencing used immunoSEQ multiplex PCR; TCRdb keeps in-frame clones, though not all of them. The table records roughly 23,000 clones, around 93% of them present only once. Thawed unstimulated PBMCs were FACS-sorted by CD3, CD4 and CD8 into two populations. This clonotype originated in a human patient who received a liver transplant. Some T cells may have come from the graft donor. Sample: CD8+ T cells from blood, taken nearly 26 months after liver transplant.

This chain's CDR3 is CASSLLVGLRTQYF. CDR3 sequence (DNA): TGTGCCAGCAGCTTATTGGTCGGGTTACGGACCCAGTACTTC. This chain connects TRBV7-9 to TRBJ2-5; no firm D call. Trimming took 2 bases from V and 7 from J, leaving 14 bases between them. Germline V gene lookup returns CDR1 SEHNR and CDR2 FQNEAQ (reference sequence). CDR3 size: 14 residues.